The 12 T cell receptor beta chains in this list originate from one sample, sequenced in a study of blood T cell repertoires in COVID-19. Clones were sequenced by immunoSEQ multiplex PCR, and TCRdb holds only the in-frame ones, with some missing. The sample lists around 60,000 clones; more than 70% were seen once. Material: peripheral blood. The receptors come from a man aged 55-75 years with acute or convalescent COVID-19.

This rearrangement joins TRBV9 to TRBJ1-2; D ambiguous. Germline CDR1 is SGDLS and CDR2 is YYNGEE. The CDR3 spans 15 residues. Trimming left V 0 bases short and J 5 bases short, with 14 bases between. CDR3 DNA sequence: TGTGCCAGCAGCGTAGTACCAGAGGGAGCTTATGGCTACACCTTC. Its translation is CASSVVPEGAYGYTF.

This clone was detected only a few times. This rearrangement joins TRBV5-1 to TRBJ1-4; 7 nucleotides line up with TRBD1. CDR1 is SGHRS, CDR2 YFSETQ, per germline. CDR3 length: 14 residues. V lost 4 bases, J lost 7 bases, and 7 bases stayed unmatched. CDR3 amino acids: CASSPTGIGEKLFF. CDR3 nucleotides: TGCGCCAGCAGCCCGACAGGGATTGGTGAAAAACTGTTTTTT.

The chain recombines TRBV7-2 with TRBJ1-1; D is unclear. Trimming shortened V by 6 bases and J by 5 bases, and 7 bases separated the two germline ends. The germline V gene encodes CDR1 SGHTA and CDR2 FQGNSA. The CDR3 loop spans 11 amino acids. CDR3 sequence: CASRLRTEAFF. The CDR3 nucleotides read TGTGCCAGCAGACTACGGACTGAAGCTTTCTTT.

This chain joins TRBV19 and TRBJ2-1; D is unclear. The CDR3 length is 15 residues. Deletions cut 2 bases from V and 7 bases from J, with 15 bases between. CDR1 is LNHDA and CDR2 is SQIVND in the germline V gene (reference sequence). The CDR3: CASSIQSVRPNEQFF. Written as DNA, the CDR3 is TGTGCCAGTAGTATACAGTCAGTCCGTCCGAATGAGCAGTTCTTC.

The chain employs TRBV9 and TRBJ1-2; no definite D call. Germline V lookup: CDR1 SGDLS, CDR2 YYNGEE. The V end was cut by 4 bases, the J end by 7 bases, with 14 bases between. The CDR3 has 13 amino acids. Here the CDR3 reads CASSPSGSGGYTF. The CDR3 DNA reads TGTGCCAGCAGCCCATCAGGTAGTGGTGGCTACACCTTC.

The V call is TRBV9, the J call TRBJ2-1; D gene uncertain. The germline V gene encodes CDR1 SGDLS and CDR2 YYNGEE. This CDR3 spans 17 amino acids. The germline V and J ends were trimmed by 0 bases and 1 base, with 14 bases remaining between them. In DNA, the CDR3 is TGTGCCAGCAGCGTAGGGATCCCTGGCGGTTCCTACAATGAGCAGTTCTTC. Translated: CASSVGIPGGSYNEQFF.

This chain uses TRBV5-1 with TRBJ1-3; D is ambiguous. This CDR3 has 12 amino acids. The V gene's germline CDR1 is SGHRS and CDR2 YFSETQ. V was shortened by 5 bases and J by 4 bases, with 7 bases between the two germline ends. As DNA, the CDR3 is TGCGCCAGCAGGGAGACCGGAAACACCATATATTTT. This gives the protein CASRETGNTIYF.

The chain is built from TRBV5-1 and TRBJ2-1; 8 bases are a match to TRBD2. This CDR3 is 14 amino acids long. V lost 0 bases and J lost 6; bases outside the gene matches: 2. The germline V gene encodes CDR1 SGHRS and CDR2 YFSETQ. The CDR3 DNA reads TGCGCCAGCAGCTTGGTAGCGGGGTCCAATGAGCAGTTCTTC. It is translated as CASSLVAGSNEQFF.

This clone appeared many times. A junction boundary mismatches the germline segment, possibly from a read error. CDR3 sequence: CASSYGSSYEQYF. The DNA of the CDR3 is TGTGCTAGCAGCTATGGCAGCTCCTACGAGCAGTACTTC. This chain joins TRBV7-7 and TRBJ2-7; no definite D call. Germline V gives CDR1 SSHAT, CDR2 FNYEAQ (reference sequence). This CDR3 contains 13 residues.

The rearrangement joins TRBV5-1 to TRBJ2-1, with 9 bases that match TRBD2. Germline assignment: CDR1 SGHRS and CDR2 YFSETQ. The trim removed 2 bases at V and 0 bases at J, leaving 3 bases unmatched. The CDR3 has 16 residues. For the CDR3, the DNA is TGCGCCAGCAGCTTAATAGCGGGGGCCTCCTACAATGAGCAGTTCTTC. Its protein is CASSLIAGASYNEQFF.

The chain uses TRBV3-1 (or the pseudogene TRBV3-2) and TRBJ2-1; perhaps TRBD1 as D (5 bases). V gave up 1 base and J gave up 4 bases, with 11 bases separating them. Germline-derived CDR1 and CDR2 are LGHDT and YNNKEL (reference sequence). CDR3 length: 15 amino acids. CDR3 amino acids: CASSQAVQVYNEQFF. CDR3 coding DNA: TGTGCCAGCAGCCAAGCCGTACAGGTGTACAATGAGCAGTTCTTC.

V gene TRBV5-1 combines with J gene TRBJ2-5, with 9 bases aligning to TRBD2. V dropped 1 base and J dropped 5; count of bases not matched to a gene: 3. CDR3 length equals 14 residues. Germline-derived CDR1 and CDR2 are SGHRS and YFSETQ. In nucleotides, the CDR3 is TGCGCCAGCAGCTTGTCTACTAGCGGGGAGACCCAGTACTTC. It codes for CASSLSTSGETQYF.